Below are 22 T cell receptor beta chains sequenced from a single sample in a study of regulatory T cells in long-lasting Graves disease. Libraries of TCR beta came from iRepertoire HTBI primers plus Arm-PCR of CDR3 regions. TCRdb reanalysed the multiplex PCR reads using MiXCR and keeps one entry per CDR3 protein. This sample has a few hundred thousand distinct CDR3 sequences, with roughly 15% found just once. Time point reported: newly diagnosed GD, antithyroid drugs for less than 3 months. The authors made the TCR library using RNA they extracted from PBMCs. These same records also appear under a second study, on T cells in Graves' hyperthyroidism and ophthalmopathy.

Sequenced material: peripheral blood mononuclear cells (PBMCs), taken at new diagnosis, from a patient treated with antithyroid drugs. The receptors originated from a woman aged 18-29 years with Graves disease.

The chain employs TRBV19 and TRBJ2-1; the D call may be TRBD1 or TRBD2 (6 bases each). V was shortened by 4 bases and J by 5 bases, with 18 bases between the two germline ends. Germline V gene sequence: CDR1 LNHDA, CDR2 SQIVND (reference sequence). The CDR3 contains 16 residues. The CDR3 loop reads CASSRGAGRPHNEQFF. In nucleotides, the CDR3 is TGTGCCAGTAGTAGGGGGGCAGGGAGGCCCCACAATGAGCAGTTCTTC.

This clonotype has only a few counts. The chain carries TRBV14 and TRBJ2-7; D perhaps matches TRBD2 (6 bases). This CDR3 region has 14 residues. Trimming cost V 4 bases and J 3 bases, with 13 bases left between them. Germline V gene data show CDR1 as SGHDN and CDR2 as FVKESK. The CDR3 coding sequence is TGTGCCAGCAGCCGAGGAGGGATCTTCTACGAGCAGTACTTC. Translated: CASSRGGIFYEQYF.

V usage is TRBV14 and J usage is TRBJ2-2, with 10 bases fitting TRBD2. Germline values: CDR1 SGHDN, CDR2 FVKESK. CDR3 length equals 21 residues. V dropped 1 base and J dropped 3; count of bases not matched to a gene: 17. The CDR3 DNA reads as TGTGCCAGCAGCCAAGTCCCTTCGAAGCGGGAGGGATTGGATTACACCGGGGAGCTGTTTTTT. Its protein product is CASSQVPSKREGLDYTGELFF.

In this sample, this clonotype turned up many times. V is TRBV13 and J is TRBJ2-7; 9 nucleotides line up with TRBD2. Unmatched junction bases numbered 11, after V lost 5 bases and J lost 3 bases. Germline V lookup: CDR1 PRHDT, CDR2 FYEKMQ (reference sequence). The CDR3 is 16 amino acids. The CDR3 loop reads CASSHETGTSYYEQYF. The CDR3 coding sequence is TGTGCCAGCAGCCATGAAACCGGGACTAGCTACTACGAGCAGTACTTC.

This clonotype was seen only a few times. CDR3 loop: CSVRGEQGMSSYEQYF. The DNA of the CDR3 is TGCAGCGTTAGGGGGGAACAGGGGATGAGTTCCTACGAGCAGTACTTC. The rearrangement links TRBV29-1 to TRBJ2-7, with D perhaps TRBD1 (7 bases). The CDR3 has 16 residues. V shed 5 bases and J shed 1 base, with 21 bases lying between them. Germline V lookup: CDR1 SQVTM, CDR2 ANQGSEA.

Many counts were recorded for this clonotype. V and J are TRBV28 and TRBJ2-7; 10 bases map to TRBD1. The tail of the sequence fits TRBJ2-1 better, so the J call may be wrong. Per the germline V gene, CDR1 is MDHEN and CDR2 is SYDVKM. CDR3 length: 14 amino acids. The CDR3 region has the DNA TGTGCCAGCAGTCGACAGGGGGCGAGTGGTGAGCAGTTCTTC. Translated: CASSRQGASGEQFF.

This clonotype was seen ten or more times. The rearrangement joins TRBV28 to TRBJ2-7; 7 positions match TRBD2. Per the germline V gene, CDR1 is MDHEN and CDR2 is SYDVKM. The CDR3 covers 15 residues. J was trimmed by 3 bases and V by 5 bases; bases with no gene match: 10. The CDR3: CASSPVGGGYYEQYF. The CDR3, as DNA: TGTGCCAGCAGTCCCGTTGGGGGAGGGTACTACGAGCAGTACTTC.

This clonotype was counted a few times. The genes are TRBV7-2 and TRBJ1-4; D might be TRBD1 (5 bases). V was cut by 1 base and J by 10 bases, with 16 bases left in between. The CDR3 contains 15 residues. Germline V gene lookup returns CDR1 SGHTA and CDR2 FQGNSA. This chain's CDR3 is CASSLGDRRGGKLFF. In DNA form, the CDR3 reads TGTGCCAGCAGCTTAGGGGACCGTCGCGGCGGAAAACTGTTTTTT. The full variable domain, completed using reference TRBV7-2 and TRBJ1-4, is GAGVSQSPSNKVTEKGKDVELRCDPISGHTALYWYRQSLGQGLEFLIYFQGNSAPDKSGLPSDRFSAERTGGSVSTLTIQRTQQEDSAVYLCASSLGDRRGGKLFFGSGTQLSVL.

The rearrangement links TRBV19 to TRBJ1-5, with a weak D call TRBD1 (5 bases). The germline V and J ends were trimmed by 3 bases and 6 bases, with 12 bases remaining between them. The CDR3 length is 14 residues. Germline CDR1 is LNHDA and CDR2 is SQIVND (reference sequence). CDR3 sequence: CASSIGGSGQPQHF. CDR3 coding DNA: TGTGCCAGTAGTATTGGGGGGAGTGGTCAGCCCCAGCATTTT.

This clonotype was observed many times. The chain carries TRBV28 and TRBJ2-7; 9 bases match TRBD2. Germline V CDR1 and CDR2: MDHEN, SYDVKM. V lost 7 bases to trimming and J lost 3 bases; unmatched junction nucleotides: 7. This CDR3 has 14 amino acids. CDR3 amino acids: CASNTQTSGYEQYF. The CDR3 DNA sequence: TGTGCCAGCAACACCCAGACTAGCGGCTACGAGCAGTACTTC.

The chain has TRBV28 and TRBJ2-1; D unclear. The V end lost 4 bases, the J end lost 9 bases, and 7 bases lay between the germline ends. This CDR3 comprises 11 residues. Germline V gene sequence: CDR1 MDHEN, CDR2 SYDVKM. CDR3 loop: CASSSMSEQFF. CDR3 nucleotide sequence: TGTGCCAGCAGTTCTATGAGTGAGCAGTTCTTC.

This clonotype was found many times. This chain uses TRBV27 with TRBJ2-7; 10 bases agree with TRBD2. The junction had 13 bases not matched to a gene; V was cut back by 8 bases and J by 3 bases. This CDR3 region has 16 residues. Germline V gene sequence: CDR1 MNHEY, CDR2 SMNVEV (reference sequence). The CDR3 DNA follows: TGTGCCAGCCAAGAGCGGACTAGCGGAATCCACTACGAGCAGTACTTC. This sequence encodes CASQERTSGIHYEQYF.

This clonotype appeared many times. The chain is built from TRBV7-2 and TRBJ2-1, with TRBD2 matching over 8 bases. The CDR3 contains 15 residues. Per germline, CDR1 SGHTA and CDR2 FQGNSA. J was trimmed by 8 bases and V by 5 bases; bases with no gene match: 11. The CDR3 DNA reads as TGTGCCAGCAGCCTCACCGGGACTAGGGGGGATGAGCAGTTCTTC. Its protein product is CASSLTGTRGDEQFF.

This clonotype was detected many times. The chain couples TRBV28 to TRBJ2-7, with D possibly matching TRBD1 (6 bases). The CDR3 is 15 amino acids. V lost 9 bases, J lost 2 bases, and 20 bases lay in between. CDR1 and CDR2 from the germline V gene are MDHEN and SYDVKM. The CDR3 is CASRRPIGQTYEQYF. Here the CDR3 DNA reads TGTGCCAGTCGAAGGCCTATTGGACAGACCTACGAGCAGTACTTC.

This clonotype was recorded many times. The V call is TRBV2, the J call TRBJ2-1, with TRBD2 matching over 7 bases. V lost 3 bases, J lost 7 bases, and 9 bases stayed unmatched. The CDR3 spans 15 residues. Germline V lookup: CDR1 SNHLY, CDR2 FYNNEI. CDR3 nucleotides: TGTGCCAGCAGTGAGTTTGCGGGAGTTGATAATGAGCAGTTCTTC. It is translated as CASSEFAGVDNEQFF.

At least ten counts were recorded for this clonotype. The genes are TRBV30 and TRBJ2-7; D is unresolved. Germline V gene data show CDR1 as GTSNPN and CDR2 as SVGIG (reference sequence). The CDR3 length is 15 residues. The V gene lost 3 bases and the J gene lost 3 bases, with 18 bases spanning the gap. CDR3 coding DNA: TGTGCCTGGAGCGACCTCGGGCGGCACGGCTACGAGCAGTACTTC. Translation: CAWSDLGRHGYEQYF.

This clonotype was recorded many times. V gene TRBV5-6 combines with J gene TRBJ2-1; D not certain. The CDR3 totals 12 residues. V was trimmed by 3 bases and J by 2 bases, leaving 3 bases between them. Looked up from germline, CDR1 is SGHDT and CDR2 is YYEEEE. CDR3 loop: CASSSTYNEQFF. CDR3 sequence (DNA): TGTGCCAGCAGCTCCACCTACAATGAGCAGTTCTTC.

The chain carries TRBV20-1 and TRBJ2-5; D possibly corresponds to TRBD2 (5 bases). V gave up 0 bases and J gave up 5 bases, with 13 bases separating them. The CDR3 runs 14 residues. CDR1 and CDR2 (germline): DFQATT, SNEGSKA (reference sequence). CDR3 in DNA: TGCAGTGCTAGAGATGCACTAGAGGTTGAGACCCAGTACTTC. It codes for CSARDALEVETQYF.

CDR3 coding DNA: TGCGCCAGCAGCCAAGATTCAAAGGGATTGGCAGATACGCAGTATTTT. As protein: CASSQDSKGLADTQYF. This sequence joins TRBV4-1 and TRBJ2-3; D is uncertain. Germline V CDR1 and CDR2: MGHRA, YSYEKL. The CDR3 extends over 16 amino acids. Between the trimmed V and J ends, which lost 0 bases and 4 bases, there was a span of 14 bases.

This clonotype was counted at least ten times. The CDR3 spells CASTQWGGSEETQYF. CDR3 nucleotide sequence: TGTGCCAGCACCCAGTGGGGCGGGAGTGAGGAGACCCAGTACTTC. The chain joins TRBV6-1 to TRBJ2-5, with TRBD2 matching 7 bases. The germline V gene has CDR1 MNHNS and CDR2 SASEGT. This CDR3 is 15 amino acids long. V dropped 7 bases and J dropped 5; count of bases not matched to a gene: 13.

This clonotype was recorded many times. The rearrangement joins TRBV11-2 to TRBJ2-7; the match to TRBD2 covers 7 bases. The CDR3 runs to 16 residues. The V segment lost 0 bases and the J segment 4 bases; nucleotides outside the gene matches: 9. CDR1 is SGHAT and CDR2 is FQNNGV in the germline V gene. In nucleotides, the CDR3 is TGTGCCAGCAGCTTAGATGTGCGGGAGAATTCTTACGAGCAGTACTTC. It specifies CASSLDVRENSYEQYF.

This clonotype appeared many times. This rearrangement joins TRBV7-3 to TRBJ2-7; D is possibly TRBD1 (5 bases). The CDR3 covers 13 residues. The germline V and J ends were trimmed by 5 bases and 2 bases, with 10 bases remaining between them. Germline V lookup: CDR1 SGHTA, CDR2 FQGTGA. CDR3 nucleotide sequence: TGTGCCAGCAGCCTCGACAGCACCTACGAGCAGTACTTC. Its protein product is CASSLDSTYEQYF.